The clone carrying this TCR beta chain was observed a few times. Germline assignment: CDR1 SGDLS and CDR2 YYNGEE. Trimming shortened V by 0 bases and J by 2 bases, and 10 bases separated the two germline ends. This CDR3 region has 15 residues. TCRdb used MiXCR to reprocess the RT-PCR reads, holding one entry per CDR3 protein. Here the sample spans more than 550,000 distinct CDR3 sequences, about 14% being singletons. This clonotype was sampled from a female donor in good health, serving as a healthy control. The chain is built from TRBV9 and TRBJ2-3; unclear D gene. Sequencing was performed on memory CD4+ T cells from blood. The CDR3 loop is CASSVGTWDTDTQYF. In DNA, the CDR3 is TGTGCCAGCAGCGTAGGTACGTGGGACACAGATACGCAGTATTTT.